The clone carrying this T cell receptor (beta chain) was found a few times. What it binds is unknown. The data stem from a study of beta chain features in type 1 diabetes. Study-level information: Across the samples, about 100 million sorted cells were examined in total. General study points: Whether HLA type affects TCRB rearrangement stayed undetermined in the present work. PCR, the amplification step, might favor shorter templates, equally in patients and controls.

Expressed TCRB transcripts were sequenced, since all the RNA that had been isolated was reverse transcribed. Clones were sequenced by immunoSEQ multiplex PCR, and TCRdb holds only the in-frame ones, with some missing. The sample carries some 900,000 clones, roughly a sixth recorded once. The source is a woman aged 18-29 years in good health. Sequencing was done on a sample of naive CD4+ T cells from blood.

The CDR3 DNA is TGTGCCAGCAGCTCGGGGACAGATTACAATGAGCAGTTCTTC. This sequence encodes CASSSGTDYNEQFF. The rearrangement uses TRBV5-4 and TRBJ2-1; 7 bases line up with TRBD1. V lost 3 bases to trimming and J lost 4 bases; unmatched junction nucleotides: 4. From germline, CDR1 is SGHNT and CDR2 YYREEE (reference sequence). This CDR3 has 14 residues.